What follows are 28 T cell receptor beta chains derived from one specimen sequenced in a study of tumor-infiltrating lymphocytes in primary liver carcinoma. With roughly 500 ng total RNA as template and a constant-region primer, TCR beta cDNA was made. Libraries for TCR beta were built through three nested multiplex PCR rounds, which together made up a slightly modified ARM-PCR procedure. Both of the initial two PCR rounds ran for about 9 cycles and employed TRBV1-TRBV30 forward primers alongside a C-beta reverse primer. From the multiplex PCR reads, TCRdb called clonotypes with MiXCR, one entry per CDR3 protein. In the table there are fewer than 400,000 distinct CDR3 sequences, over 55% of which are singletons. Unsorted whole blood yielded the blood RNA, and germline DNA was also extracted. Source material: peripheral blood. The source of these receptors is a man aged 35 to 55 with primary liver carcinoma and hepatitis B virus infection.

This clonotype was detected ten times or more. The chain joins TRBV11-2 to TRBJ2-1; D is unclear. Germline values: CDR1 SGHAT, CDR2 FQNNGV. The CDR3 contains 15 residues. V was shortened by 4 bases and J by 5 bases, with 15 bases between the two germline ends. The DNA for the CDR3 is TGTGCCAGCAGCTATCGCTTGGGTATGAACAATGAGCAGTTCTTC. This gives the protein CASSYRLGMNNEQFF.

On this clonotype: Possible read error: a much larger clone is one base away. This chain links TRBV4-2 with TRBJ1-2; D is ambiguous. The germline CDR1 and CDR2 sequences are LGHNA and YNFKEQ. The CDR3 has 18 residues. CDR3 DNA: TGTGCCAGCAGCCAAGACCGGCTGCGAGGAGATACCGGGTATGACTACACCTTC. Translating gives CASSQDRLRGDTGYDYTF.

Points on this clonotype: Because the CDR3 is missing its conserved closing phenylalanine or tryptophan, this is likely a read error. V gene TRBV11-1 combines with J gene TRBJ1-2; no definite D call. Trimming pared 1 base from V and 8 bases from J, leaving 14 bases between. CDR1 SGHAT and CDR2 FQDESV come from the germline V gene (reference sequence). The CDR3 covers 14 residues. In DNA, the CDR3 is TGTGCCAGCAGCTTAGTGCGCCAATGCGGAGGCTACACCTTA. It codes for CASSLVRQCGGYTL.

Only a few counts were recorded for this clonotype. The J gene is TRBJ2-7, the V gene TRBV7-9, with 7 positions matching TRBD1. Germline V gives CDR1 SEHNR, CDR2 FQNEAQ (reference sequence). The CDR3 has 15 residues. The V gene end was trimmed by 4 bases and the J gene end by 3 bases; junction bases not matched to a gene: 9. The CDR3 sequence is CASSSPRDSYYEQYF. For the CDR3, the DNA is TGTGCCAGCAGCTCCCCTCGGGACAGCTACTACGAGCAGTACTTC.

This clonotype was found many times. V gene TRBV6-6 combines with J gene TRBJ1-1; D not certain. CDR1 is MNHNY, CDR2 SVGAGI, per germline (reference sequence). V lost 0 bases, J lost 1 base, and 0 bases lay in between. This CDR3 spans 12 amino acids. CDR3 amino acids: CASSYSNTEAFF. The CDR3 DNA follows: TGTGCCAGCAGTTACTCGAACACTGAAGCTTTCTTT.

Of note for this clonotype: Just one base apart from a much larger clone, this may be a read error. The chain carries TRBV10-3 and TRBJ2-5; TRBD2 aligns across 8 bases. Germline CDR1 ENHRY, CDR2 SYGVKD. The V and J ends lost 5 bases and 4 bases, in that order; junction bases with no gene match: 9. The CDR3 length is 15 residues. The DNA for the CDR3 is TGTGCCATCAGTAACTCAACGGGAGGGGGAGAGACCCAGTACTTC. Translation gives CAISNSTGGGETQYF.

A remark on this clonotype: Just one base apart from a much larger clone, this may be a read error. This rearrangement joins TRBV6-5 to TRBJ1-4; possible D gene TRBD1, 6 bases. The germline gives CDR1 MNHEY, CDR2 SVGAGI. This CDR3 is built from 14 residues. The CDR3: CANSYQTGGEKLFF. The CDR3 nucleotides read TGTGCCAACAGTTACCAGACAGGCGGGGAAAAACTGTTTTTT.

A word on this clonotype: The junction departs from germline at one end; a sequencing error may be responsible. The rearrangement joins TRBV6-1 to TRBJ1-5, with 7 bases matching TRBD1. TRBJ2-3 explains the end of the DNA better; the J call may be wrong. From germline, CDR1 is MNHNS and CDR2 SASEGT. CDR3 size: 13 residues. CDR3 nucleotide sequence: TGTGCCAACAGTGAAGGGACAGTTGGTCCCCAGTATTTT. This encodes CANSEGTVGPQYF.

This clonotype was seen more than once but under ten times. A much larger clone is a single base away; this may be a read error. The chain recombines TRBV29-1 with TRBJ2-7; maybe TRBD2 (7 bases). Germline-derived CDR1 and CDR2 are SQVTM and ANQGSEA. CDR3 length: 14 residues. The CDR3 here is CSAEGLRGGYEQYF. Here the CDR3 DNA reads TGCAGCGCTGAAGGCCTGAGGGGGGGCTACGAGCAGTACTTC.

Comment on this clonotype: A much larger clone is a single base away; this may be a read error. The rearrangement joins TRBV29-1 to TRBJ2-2; no definite D call. V lost 1 base and J lost 6, with 18 bases in between. This CDR3 is built from 16 residues. Germline CDR1 and CDR2: SQVTM and ANQGSEA. This chain's CDR3 is CSVEAGESSYAGELFF. In DNA form, the CDR3 reads TGCAGCGTTGAAGCAGGTGAATCTTCGTACGCCGGGGAGCTGTTTTTT.

This sequence joins TRBV7-9 and TRBJ2-3; perhaps TRBD1 as D (5 bases). This CDR3 has 14 residues. Trimming shortened V by 2 bases and J by 2 bases, and 8 bases separated the two germline ends. The germline gives CDR1 SEHNR, CDR2 FQNEAQ (reference sequence). In DNA, the CDR3 is TGTGCCAGCAGCTTACAGGGTTTCACAGATACGCAGTATTTT. Its translation: CASSLQGFTDTQYF.

This clonotype was recorded a few times. The chain employs TRBV5-4 and TRBJ2-2; D may be TRBD2 (6 bases). The CDR3 has 15 amino acids. Trimming cost V 7 bases and J 6 bases, with 19 bases left between them. Germline V gene data show CDR1 as SGHNT and CDR2 as YYREEE (reference sequence). In DNA, the CDR3 is TGTGCCAGCGGCCGGGGAGGCCGGAGCGCCGGGGAGCTGTTTTTT. Translating it yields CASGRGGRSAGELFF.

This clonotype was recorded at least ten times. J is TRBJ1-6 and V is TRBV12-3 or TRBV12-4, with 9 bases fitting TRBD1. This CDR3 region has 15 residues. The junction had 4 bases not matched to a gene; V was cut back by 3 bases and J by 7 bases. In DNA form, the CDR3 reads TGTGCCAGCAGTTTCAGGACAGGGGTAAATTCACCCCTCCACTTT. The encoded protein is CASSFRTGVNSPLHF.

V and J are TRBV30 and TRBJ1-1; no firm D call. V dropped 5 bases and J dropped 3 bases, with 7 bases sitting between them. The length of the CDR3 is 11 residues. The germline V gene encodes CDR1 GTSNPN and CDR2 SVGIG (reference sequence). CDR3 loop: CAWARDTEAFF. The CDR3 bases are TGTGCCTGGGCTAGGGACACTGAAGCTTTCTTT.

With respect to this clonotype: A much larger clone lies one base from this, so it may be a read error. The V call is TRBV10-3, the J call TRBJ2-7; unclear D gene. The CDR3 is 11 amino acids. CDR1 and CDR2 (germline): ENHRY, SYGVKD. Between the trimmed V and J ends, which lost 4 bases and 5 bases, there was a span of 6 bases. The CDR3 DNA is TGTGCCATCAGTGGGCTGAACGAGCAGTACTTC. Translating gives CAISGLNEQYF.

Concerning this clonotype itself: One end of the junction does not line up with germline, which may come from a read error. CDR3 sequence: CASSVFQERSNTEAFF. DNA of the CDR3: TGTGCTAGCAGCGTATTCCAGGAACGATCAAACACTGAAGCTTTCTTT. The genes are TRBV11-2 and TRBJ1-1; D gene uncertain. The CDR3 spans 16 residues. Germline V lookup: CDR1 SGHAT, CDR2 FQNNGV.

Turning to this clonotype: Sequence at one end of the junction differs from germline and may be a read error. V is TRBV5-1 and J is TRBJ2-2; 8 bases align to TRBD1. The CDR3 spans 15 residues. Germline V gene sequence: CDR1 SGHRS, CDR2 YFSETQ. CDR3 amino acids: CASSLATGVTGELLF. As DNA, the CDR3 is TGCGCCAGCAGCTTGGCGACAGGGGTGACCGGGGAGCTGCTTTTT.

Worth noting for this clonotype: Mismatch with germline at one junction end may stem from a read error. The V and J genes are TRBV6-1 and TRBJ1-4; D is unresolved. The CDR3 has 15 amino acids. CDR1 MNHNS and CDR2 SASEGT come from the germline V gene. The CDR3 is CVSRRRDGTNEKLFF. The CDR3 coding sequence is TGTGTCAGCCGCCGGAGAGATGGAACTAATGAAAAACTGTTTTTT.

About this clonotype: It may be a read error: a sequence one base away is much more abundant. The rearrangement links TRBV6-2 or TRBV6-3 to TRBJ2-7, with a tentative D call TRBD2 (5 bases). CDR3 length: 17 amino acids. Trimming cost V 0 bases and J 1 base, with 16 bases left between them. Germline V gene sequence: CDR1 MNHEY, CDR2 SVGEGT. DNA of the CDR3: TGTGCCAGCAGTTACTCGAGCGGTCACGGGGTGTCCTACGAGCAGTACTTC. Amino acids: CASSYSSGHGVSYEQYF.

As for this clonotype: This may be a read error, as it is one base from a much larger clone. The V and J genes are TRBV4-3 and TRBJ1-1, with no clear D. CDR1 is LGHNA, CDR2 YSLEER, per germline. The CDR3 is made up of 15 amino acids. V lost 0 bases and J lost 7, with 15 bases in between. The CDR3 loop is CASSQEASSTGEAFF. CDR3 nucleotides: TGCGCCAGCAGCCAAGAGGCCAGTTCCACGGGTGAAGCTTTCTTT.

With regard to this clonotype: One junction end disagrees with the germline gene, perhaps due to a read error. V usage is TRBV4-3 and J usage is TRBJ2-3; D uncertain. The length of the CDR3 is 15 residues. The germline CDR1 and CDR2 sequences are LGHNA and YSLEER. Here the CDR3 reads CASSQDLISTDTHYF. CDR3 sequence (DNA): TGTGCCAGCAGCCAAGATTTGATAAGCACAGATACGCACTATTTT.

The gene calls are TRBV6-6 and TRBJ2-3; 9 nucleotides line up with TRBD2. Germline-derived CDR1 and CDR2 are MNHNY and SVGAGI (reference sequence). The CDR3 is 14 amino acids. Written as DNA, the CDR3 is TGTGCTAGCTGTTACGGGCTAGCGGGGGATACGCAGTATTTT. Amino acid sequence: CASCYGLAGDTQYF.

The rearrangement uses TRBV7-9 and TRBJ2-4; 10 nucleotides agree with TRBD1. The germline gives CDR1 SEHNR, CDR2 FQNEAQ (reference sequence). This CDR3 has 14 residues. V was clipped by 4 bases and J by 9 bases; unmatched bases: 6. The CDR3 loop is CASSSTGGGGIQYF. CDR3 nucleotides: TGTGCCAGCAGCTCGACAGGGGGCGGGGGCATTCAGTACTTC.

This chain links TRBV5-1 with TRBJ2-3, with D possibly TRBD2 on 6 matching bases. Trimming shortened V by 0 bases and J by 3 bases, and 14 bases separated the two germline ends. The CDR3 has 16 residues. Germline assignment: CDR1 SGHRS and CDR2 YFSETQ. This chain's CDR3 is CASSLGAALATDTQYF. The CDR3 nucleotides are TGCGCCAGCAGCTTGGGAGCGGCTCTAGCGACAGATACGCAGTATTTT. Drawing the rest from reference TRBV5-1 and TRBJ2-3, the complete variable domain is KAGVTQTPRYLIKTRGQQVTLSCSPISGHRSVSWYQQTPGQGLQFLFEYFSETQRNKGNFPGRFSGRQFSNSRSEMNVSTLELGDSALYLCASSLGAALATDTQYFGPGTRLTVL.

With respect to this clonotype: Just one base apart from a much larger clone, this may be a read error. The rearrangement links TRBV29-1 to TRBJ2-3, with a weak D call TRBD1 (5 bases). Per germline, CDR1 SQVTM and CDR2 ANQGSEA. This CDR3 spans 13 amino acids. For the CDR3, the DNA is TGCAACGTTGGGGCTAGTTTCTCAGATACGCAGTATTTT. It yields the protein CNVGASFSDTQYF.

This clonotype came up many times. V usage is TRBV24-1 and J usage is TRBJ2-1; perhaps TRBD2 as D (6 bases). This CDR3 spans 13 amino acids. Germline V gives CDR1 KGHDR, CDR2 SFDVKD. The V end was cut by 2 bases, the J end by 10 bases, with 11 bases between. The CDR3 nucleotides are TGTGCCACCAGTGATTCAGTGGGACTCGAGCAGTTCTTC. It encodes CATSDSVGLEQFF.

This chain joins TRBV11-2 and TRBJ2-6, with D maybe TRBD1 (5 bases). The CDR3 has 15 amino acids. The V end lost 6 bases, the J end lost 5 bases, and 14 bases lay between the germline ends. Germline assignment: CDR1 SGHAT and CDR2 FQNNGV. CDR3 sequence: CASRSDSPWANVLTF. CDR3 DNA sequence: TGTGCCAGCAGGTCAGACAGCCCTTGGGCCAACGTCCTGACTTTC.

Regarding this clonotype: No conserved phenylalanine or tryptophan ends this CDR3, so it is likely a read error. The V call is TRBV4-2, the J call TRBJ2-4; 11 bases align to TRBD2. CDR1 LGHNA and CDR2 YNFKEQ come from the germline V gene. This CDR3 spans 16 amino acids. Losses at the gene ends were 0 bases for V and 6 bases for J; bases not matched to a gene: 4. The CDR3 here is CASSQELAGAVNIQYL. In DNA form, the CDR3 reads TGTGCCAGCAGCCAAGAACTAGCGGGAGCTGTAAACATTCAGTACCTA.